The following is a T cell receptor beta chain sequence with its context. Only in-frame clones appear in the TCRdb table, and some are missing; sequencing was by immunoSEQ multiplex PCR. In the table there are around 60,000 clones, 80% to 95% of which are singletons. This record belongs to a study of T cell changes during pregnancy in multiple sclerosis. The CDR3 runs to 16 residues. Between the trimmed V and J ends, which lost 1 base and 0 bases, there was a span of 11 bases. Germline CDR1 and CDR2: LGHNA and YNFKEQ. This chain joins TRBV4-2 and TRBJ2-3; D gene unclear. The origin of this receptor is a female donor in good health, enrolled as a control in a pregnancy study. The sample consisted of peripheral blood, taken in the second trimester of pregnancy. For the CDR3, the DNA is TGTGCCAGCAGCCAAGGAGTTGCTTCTAGCACAGATACGCAGTATTTT. This encodes CASSQGVASSTDTQYF.